This T cell receptor (beta chain) was sequenced during a study of post-analysis software for immune sequencing data. General study points: Versus controls, multiple sclerosis patients showed significantly lower diversity (normalized Chao1). Samples sharing a preparation batch grouped tightly together when assessed by F measure.

Researchers reported that TCR beta cDNA libraries carried unique molecular identifiers. MiXCR, applied by TCRdb to the PCR reads, yields one record per CDR3 protein. The data contain 750,000 to 950,000 distinct CDR3 sequences, 46% of them singletons. Note on this clonotype: The antigen remains undetermined.

Sequenced input: blood. This TCR was sampled from a girl aged 10-17 years with multiple sclerosis.

As DNA, the CDR3 is TGTGCCTGGAGTGTAAAACAGCTTGCGGCTTTCTTT. It specifies CAWSVKQLAAFF. The chain joins TRBV30 to TRBJ1-1; D gene uncertain. This CDR3 contains 12 residues. The germline CDR1 and CDR2 sequences are GTSNPN and SVGIG (reference sequence). Trimming removed 0 bases at V and 11 bases at J, with 13 bases between.